This TCR beta chain stems from a study of graft-versus-host responses after intestinal transplantation. Study details: All of the recipients had induction that used anti-thymocyte globulin, then tacrolimus and steroids for about 3 years.

For this clone: What it recognizes is unknown.

CDR3 length: 18 residues. Trimming cost V 2 bases and J 2 bases; bases outside gene matches: 10. From germline, CDR1 is SGHTA and CDR2 FQGNSA. Repertoires were generated with immunoSEQ multiplex PCR, while TCRdb's copy carries only in-frame clones and drops some. The sample includes 80,000 to 85,000 clones, 91% of them seen just once. The sequence was obtained from a human donor who received an intestinal transplant. The chain uses TRBV7-2 and TRBJ2-3, with 10 bases identical to TRBD1. Sequenced material: unstimulated CD4+ T cells sorted from spleen or lymph node cells, taken before intestinal transplant. In nucleotides, the CDR3 is TGTGCCAGCAGCTTAAGACCGGGACAGGGGCCTTACACAGATACGCAGTATTTT. The encoded protein is CASSLRPGQGPYTDTQYF.